The clone carrying this T cell receptor beta chain was counted only a few times. No antigen is known for it. The source of the sample is a study of T cell responses to AZD1222 COVID-19 vaccine. The CDR3 has 15 residues. V was trimmed by 0 bases and J by 1 base, leaving 7 bases between them. Per the germline V gene, CDR1 is SGDLS and CDR2 is YYNGEE. Study observations and caveats: Rises in breadth and depth of Spike-specific TCRs came after two AZD1222 doses. Among the donors, most were white British and more were female, and clonal diversity was possibly underestimated. None of the repertoires were sampled until the peak T cell response had passed.

Pooled together were second doses at about 4 or about 12 weeks. Repertoires were generated with immunoSEQ multiplex PCR, while TCRdb's copy carries only in-frame clones and drops some. The sample has fewer than 200,000 clones; around nine tenths are singletons. V usage is TRBV9 and J usage is TRBJ2-2; no firm D call. This TCR derives from an adult who received the AZD1222 COVID-19 vaccine. This specimen consisted of peripheral blood, obtained 28 days after the second AZD1222 dose. This CDR3 reads CASSVEAWNTGELFF. CDR3 nucleotides: TGTGCCAGCAGCGTAGAGGCTTGGAACACCGGGGAGCTGTTTTTT.